This TCR beta chain was sequenced during a study of OX40 agonist ivuxolimab in advanced cancers. Study at large: The drug used for patients, ivuxolimab, was an agonistic anti-OX40 (CD134) antibody. The dose of intravenous ivuxolimab that patients received every 2 weeks ranged from 0.01 to 10 mg/kg. One patient with hepatocellular carcinoma and two with cutaneous melanoma, three in all, had partial responses.

Blood specimens came from baseline, cycle 4 day 1, and cycle 7 day 1. The CDR3 has 15 residues. Germline lookup yields CDR1 KGHSH and CDR2 LQKENI. V was cut by 1 base and J by 3 bases, with 10 bases left in between. TCRdb's copy holds only in-frame clones and misses some; the assay was immunoSEQ multiplex PCR. The sample carries 77,000 or so clones, 90% recorded once. This sequence was found in an adult with an advanced solid tumor such as melanoma, head and neck, liver or kidney cancer. The sequencing used CD4+ or CD8+ T cells sorted from blood, collected in a trial of the OX40 agonist ivuxolimab. The chain links TRBV18 to TRBJ2-1; D may be TRBD1 (6 bases). CDR3 DNA sequence: TGTGCCAGCTCACCACTCACAGGGAGCTACAATGAGCAGTTCTTC. Translated: CASSPLTGSYNEQFF. Full variable domain (rest looked up from reference TRBV18 and TRBJ2-1): NAGVMQNPRHLVRRRGQEARLRCSPMKGHSHVYWYRQLPEEGLKFMVYLQKENIIDESGMPKERFSAEFPKEGPSILRIQQVVRGDSAAYFCASSPLTGSYNEQFFGPGTRLTVL.